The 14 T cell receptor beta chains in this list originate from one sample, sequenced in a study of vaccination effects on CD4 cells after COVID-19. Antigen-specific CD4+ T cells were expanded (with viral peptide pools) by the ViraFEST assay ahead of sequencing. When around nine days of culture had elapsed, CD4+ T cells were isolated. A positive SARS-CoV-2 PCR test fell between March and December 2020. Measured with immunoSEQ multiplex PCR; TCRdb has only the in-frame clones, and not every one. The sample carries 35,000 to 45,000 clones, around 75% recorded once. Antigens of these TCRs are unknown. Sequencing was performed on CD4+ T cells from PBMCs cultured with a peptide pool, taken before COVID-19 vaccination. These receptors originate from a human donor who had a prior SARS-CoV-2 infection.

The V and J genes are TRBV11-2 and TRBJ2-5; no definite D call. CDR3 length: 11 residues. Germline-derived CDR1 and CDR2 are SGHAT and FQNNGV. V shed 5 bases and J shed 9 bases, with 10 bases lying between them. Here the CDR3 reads CASSRGYPQYF. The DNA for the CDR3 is TGTGCCAGCAGCCGAGGATATCCCCAGTACTTC.

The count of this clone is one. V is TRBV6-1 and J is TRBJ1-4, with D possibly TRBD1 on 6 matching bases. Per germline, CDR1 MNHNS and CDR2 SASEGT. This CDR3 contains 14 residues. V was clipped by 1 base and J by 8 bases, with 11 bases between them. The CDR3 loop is CASSEDRVWEKLFF. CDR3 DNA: TGTGCCAGCAGTGAAGACAGGGTATGGGAAAAACTGTTTTTT.

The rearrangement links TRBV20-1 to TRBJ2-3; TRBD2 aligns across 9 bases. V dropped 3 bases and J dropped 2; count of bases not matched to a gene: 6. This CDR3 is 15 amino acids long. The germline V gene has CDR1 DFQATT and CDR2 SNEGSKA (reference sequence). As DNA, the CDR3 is TGCAGTGCTAGTAGCGGGAGCAGGTTCACAGATACGCAGTATTTT. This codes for CSASSGSRFTDTQYF.

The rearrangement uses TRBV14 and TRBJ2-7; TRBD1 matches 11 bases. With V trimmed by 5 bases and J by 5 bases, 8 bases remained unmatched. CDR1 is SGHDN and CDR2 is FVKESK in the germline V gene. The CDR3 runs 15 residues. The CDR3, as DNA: TGTGCCAGCAGCTTTCGGACAGGGGGCGCGGACGAGCAGTACTTC. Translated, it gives CASSFRTGGADEQYF.

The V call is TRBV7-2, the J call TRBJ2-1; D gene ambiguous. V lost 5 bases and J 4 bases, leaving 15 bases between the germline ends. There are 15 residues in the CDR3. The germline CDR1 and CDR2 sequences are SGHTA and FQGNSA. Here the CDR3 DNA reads TGTGCCAGCAGCACCCCGCCGGCGGAGTACAATGAGCAGTTCTTC. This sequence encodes CASSTPPAEYNEQFF.

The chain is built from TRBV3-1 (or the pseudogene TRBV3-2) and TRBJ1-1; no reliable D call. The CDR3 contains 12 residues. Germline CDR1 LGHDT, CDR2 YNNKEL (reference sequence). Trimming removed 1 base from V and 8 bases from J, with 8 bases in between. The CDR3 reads CASSQGGREAFF. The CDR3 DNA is TGTGCCAGCAGCCAAGGAGGAAGGGAAGCTTTCTTT.

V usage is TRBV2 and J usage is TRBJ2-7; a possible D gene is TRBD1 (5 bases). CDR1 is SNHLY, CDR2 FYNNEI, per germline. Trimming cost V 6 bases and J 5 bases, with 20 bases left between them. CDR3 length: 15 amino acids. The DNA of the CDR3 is TGTGCCAGCAGCCCGGACACCAAGATGTTCCACGAGCAGTACTTC. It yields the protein CASSPDTKMFHEQYF.

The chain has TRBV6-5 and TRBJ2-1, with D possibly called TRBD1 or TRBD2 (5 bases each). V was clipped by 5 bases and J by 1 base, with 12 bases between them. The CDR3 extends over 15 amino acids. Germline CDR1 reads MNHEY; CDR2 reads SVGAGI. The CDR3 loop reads CASSPDRLSYNEQFF. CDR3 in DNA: TGTGCCAGCAGTCCCGACAGACTATCCTACAATGAGCAGTTCTTC.

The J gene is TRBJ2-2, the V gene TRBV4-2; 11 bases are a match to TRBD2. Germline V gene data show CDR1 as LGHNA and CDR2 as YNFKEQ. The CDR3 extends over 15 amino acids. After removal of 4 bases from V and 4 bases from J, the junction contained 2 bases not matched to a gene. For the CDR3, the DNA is TGTGCCAGCAGCCGGGGGACTAGCGGCACCGGGGAGCTGTTTTTT. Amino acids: CASSRGTSGTGELFF.

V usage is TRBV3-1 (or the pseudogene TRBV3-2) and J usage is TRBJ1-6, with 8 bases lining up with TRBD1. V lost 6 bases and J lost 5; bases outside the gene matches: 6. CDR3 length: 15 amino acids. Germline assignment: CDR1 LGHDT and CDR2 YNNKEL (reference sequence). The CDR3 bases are TGTGCCAGCAGACGGACAGGGTTAGATAATTCACCCCTCCACTTT. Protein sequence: CASRRTGLDNSPLHF.

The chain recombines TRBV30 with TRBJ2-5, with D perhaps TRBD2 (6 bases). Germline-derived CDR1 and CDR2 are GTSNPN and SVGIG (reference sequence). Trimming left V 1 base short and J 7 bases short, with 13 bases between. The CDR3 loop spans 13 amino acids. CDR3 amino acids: CAWSATSWGTQYF. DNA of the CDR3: TGTGCCTGGAGTGCCACTAGCTGGGGGACCCAGTACTTC.

The CDR3 spells CAWSRAGLYGYTF. CDR3 coding DNA: TGTGCCTGGAGTCGAGCAGGATTGTATGGCTACACCTTC. This sequence joins TRBV30 and TRBJ1-2, with D uncertain. Germline CDR1 reads GTSNPN; CDR2 reads SVGIG (reference sequence). This CDR3 is 13 amino acids long. Trimming took off 2 bases at V and 5 bases at J, with 12 bases between the two ends.

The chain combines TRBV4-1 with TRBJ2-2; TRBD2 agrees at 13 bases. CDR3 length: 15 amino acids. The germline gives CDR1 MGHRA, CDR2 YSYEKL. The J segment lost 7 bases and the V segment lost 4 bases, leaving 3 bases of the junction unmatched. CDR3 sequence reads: CASSPLAGGDGELFF. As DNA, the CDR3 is TGCGCCAGCAGCCCACTAGCGGGAGGGGACGGGGAGCTGTTTTTT.

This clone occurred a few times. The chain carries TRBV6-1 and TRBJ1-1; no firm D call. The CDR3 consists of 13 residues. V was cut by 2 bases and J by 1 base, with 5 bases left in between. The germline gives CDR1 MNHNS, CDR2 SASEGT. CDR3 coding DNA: TGTGCCAGCAGTGAACAAGCGAACACTGAAGCTTTCTTT. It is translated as CASSEQANTEAFF.